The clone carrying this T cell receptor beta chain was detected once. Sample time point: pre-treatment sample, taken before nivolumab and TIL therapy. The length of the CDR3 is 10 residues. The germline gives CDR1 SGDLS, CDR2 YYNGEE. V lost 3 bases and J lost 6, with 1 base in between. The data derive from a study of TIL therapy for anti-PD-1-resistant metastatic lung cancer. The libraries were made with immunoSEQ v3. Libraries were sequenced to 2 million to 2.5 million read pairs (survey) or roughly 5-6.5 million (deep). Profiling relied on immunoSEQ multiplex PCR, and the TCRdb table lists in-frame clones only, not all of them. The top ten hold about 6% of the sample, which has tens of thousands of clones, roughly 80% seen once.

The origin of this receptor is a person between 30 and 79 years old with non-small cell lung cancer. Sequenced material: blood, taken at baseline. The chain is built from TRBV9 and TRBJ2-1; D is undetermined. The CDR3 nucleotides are TGTGCCAGCAGCGGCAATGAGCAGTTCTTC. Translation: CASSGNEQFF.